The entry that follows covers one T cell receptor (beta chain) sequence. Antigen: not known. The data stem from a study of cytotoxic CD8 clonotypes in ibrutinib-treated CLL. V was pared by 6 bases and J by 1 base, with 4 bases of the junction left unmatched. Germline V lookup: CDR1 SEHNR, CDR2 FQNEAQ (reference sequence). The CDR3 length is 14 residues. Clones were read by immunoSEQ multiplex PCR, and TCRdb kept only the in-frame ones, dropping some. Of about 20,000 clones listed, around 72% are singletons. Study outcomes and limitations: T-cell clonality at baseline went above that of age-matched healthy donors and rose and fell with circulating CD8+ T-cell counts. Sampling times (in sustained-remission versus progressing patients) were not the same.

The specimen was PBMCs, collected before ibrutinib treatment. This receptor was taken from a human donor with chronic lymphocytic leukemia. The chain combines TRBV7-9 with TRBJ2-7; 9 bases fit TRBD2. CDR3 protein: CASRVSGSSYEQYF. The CDR3, as DNA: TGTGCCAGCAGAGTTAGCGGGAGTTCCTACGAGCAGTACTTC.